This T cell receptor (beta chain) was sequenced in a study of blood T cell repertoires in COVID-19. About the study: The study drew acute and convalescent COVID-19 samples from the United States, Italy and Spain.

Original handling: It was from reference gene primer amplification that nucleated cell counts were estimated. TCRdb's copy holds only in-frame clones and misses some; the assay was immunoSEQ multiplex PCR. The V and J calls and clone size were taken over from that table, and D and trimming were inferred from the DNA. The sample contains 87,000 or so clones, around 87% of which appear only once. The receptor's source is a woman aged 45-65 years with active or convalescent COVID-19. The sample comprised peripheral blood.

CDR3 nucleotide sequence: TGTGCCAGCAGCCACAGGGGGGACGCCACCATATATTTT. Translated: CASSHRGDATIYF. The gene calls are TRBV5-4 and TRBJ1-3; 8 positions match TRBD1. Per germline, CDR1 SGHNT and CDR2 YYREEE (reference sequence). V lost 4 bases to trimming and J lost 9 bases; unmatched junction nucleotides: 6. The CDR3 totals 13 residues. The full variable domain, in which reference TRBV5-4 and TRBJ1-3 provide the parts outside the CDR3, is ETGVTQSPTHLIKTRGQQVTLRCSSQSGHNTVSWYQQALGQGPQFIFQYYREEENGRGNFPPRFSGLQFPNYSSELNVNALELDDSALYLCASSHRGDATIYFGEGSWLTVV.